The 17 T cell receptor beta chains below come from one sample, sequenced in a study of human T cells and chemical hapten exposure. TCRdb itself ran the RACE reads through MiXCR, one entry per CDR3 protein. The profile shows a few hundred thousand distinct CDR3 sequences, about 4.4% of them singletons. The time point was: patch test 1, 2 weeks after DPC sensitization. Treatment given: therapeutic diphenylcyclopropenone sensitization with weekly scalp DPC. Specimen: whole blood, collected in connection with sensitization to the hapten diphenylcyclopropenone (DPC). The origin of the receptors is a woman in her fifties or sixties with alopecia areata. Some clones in this sample may be carry-over from other donors' samples.

This clonotype turned up a few times. The chain carries TRBV9 and TRBJ1-6, with TRBD1 matching 9 bases. CDR3 length: 15 residues. V was pared by 4 bases and J by 12 bases, with 11 bases of the junction left unmatched. Germline V gene data show CDR1 as SGDLS and CDR2 as YYNGEE. CDR3 in DNA: TGTGCCAGCAGCTCCCGGACAGGGGAGTCGGGACCCCTCCACTTT. This gives the protein CASSSRTGESGPLHF. Full variable domain (outside the CDR3, taken from reference TRBV9 and TRBJ1-6): DSGVTQTPKHLITATGQRVTLRCSPRSGDLSVYWYQQSLDQGLQFLIQYYNGEERAKGNILERFSAQQFPDLHSELNLSSLELGDSALYFCASSSRTGESGPLHFGNGTRLTVT.

The chain carries TRBV15 and TRBJ1-6, with no clear D. Germline V gives CDR1 LNHNV, CDR2 YYDKDF (reference sequence). V shed 0 bases and J shed 7 bases, with 4 bases lying between them. This CDR3 region has 13 residues. The CDR3 DNA reads as TGTGCCACCAGCAGAGAGATCAATTCACCCCTCCACTTT. It is translated as CATSREINSPLHF.

The chain is built from TRBV3-1 and TRBJ2-2; 10 positions match TRBD1. Trimming cost V 4 bases and J 5 bases; bases outside gene matches: 4. This CDR3 is 15 amino acids long. Looked up from germline, CDR1 is LGHDT and CDR2 is YNNKEL (reference sequence). In DNA, the CDR3 is TGTGCCAGCAGCCGGGACAGGGGAGATACCGGGGAGCTGTTTTTT. This sequence encodes CASSRDRGDTGELFF. Looking up the rest from reference TRBV3-1 and TRBJ2-2 gives the full variable domain: DTAVSQTPKYLVTQMGNDKSIKCEQNLGHDTMYWYKQDSKKFLKIMFSYNNKELIINETVPNRFSPKSPDKAHLNLHINSLELGDSAVYFCASSRDRGDTGELFFGEGSRLTVL.

V and J are TRBV24-1 and TRBJ1-4; 8 nucleotides line up with TRBD1. Germline CDR1 reads KGHDR; CDR2 reads SFDVKD. V gave up 3 bases and J gave up 7 bases; unmatched junction bases: 9. The CDR3 contains 16 residues. CDR3 in amino acids: CATSDRAGGELEKLFF. CDR3 DNA: TGTGCCACCAGTGATCGAGCAGGGGGCGAACTTGAAAAACTGTTTTTT.

This chain joins TRBV7-9 and TRBJ2-7, with 7 bases lining up with TRBD2. The length of the CDR3 is 15 residues. V shed 4 bases and J 1 base; nucleotides not matched to a gene: 7. Germline V gives CDR1 SEHNR, CDR2 FQNEAQ (reference sequence). This chain's CDR3 is CASSWEGRQSYEQYF. The CDR3 nucleotides are TGTGCCAGCAGCTGGGAGGGCAGACAGTCCTACGAGCAGTACTTC.

At least ten counts were recorded for this clonotype. The chain links TRBV27 to TRBJ1-4, with D possibly being TRBD1 (5 bases). V lost 5 bases, J lost 5 bases, and 21 bases lay in between. Germline-derived CDR1 and CDR2 are MNHEY and SMNVEV (reference sequence). The CDR3 extends over 17 amino acids. The CDR3 loop reads CASSQLNLRVPNEKLFF. DNA for the CDR3: TGTGCCAGCAGTCAACTAAATCTCAGGGTGCCGAATGAAAAACTGTTTTTT.

This clonotype showed up many times. V and J are TRBV28 and TRBJ2-6; 11 bases are shared with TRBD2. This CDR3 has 19 amino acids. The V and J ends lost 6 bases and 1 base, in that order; junction bases with no gene match: 11. CDR1 MDHEN and CDR2 SYDVKM come from the germline V gene. This chain's CDR3 is CASSPPLLAGASGANVLTF. CDR3 nucleotide sequence: TGTGCCAGCAGCCCCCCCCTACTAGCGGGAGCTTCTGGGGCCAACGTCCTGACTTTC. The whole variable domain, filled in from reference TRBV28 and TRBJ2-6, reads DVKVTQSSRYLVKRTGEKVFLECVQDMDHENMFWYRQDPGLGLRLIYFSYDVKMKEKGDIPEGYSVSREKKERFSLILESASTNQTSMYLCASSPPLLAGASGANVLTFGAGSRLTVL.

In its sample, this clonotype was seen many times. The chain employs TRBV6-5 and TRBJ1-1; D is possibly TRBD1 (6 bases). Trimming removed 7 bases at V and 3 bases at J, with 12 bases between. Germline-derived CDR1 and CDR2 are MNHEY and SVGAGI. CDR3 length: 13 residues. The CDR3 DNA reads as TGTGCCAGCACCGATTCAGGGGACACTGAAGCTTTCTTT. Translation: CASTDSGDTEAFF.

This clonotype has a count of ten or more. The V and J genes are TRBV3-1 and TRBJ2-1, with 8 bases fitting TRBD2. CDR3 length: 13 residues. V was clipped by 0 bases and J by 8 bases; unmatched bases: 0. CDR1 LGHDT and CDR2 YNNKEL come from the germline V gene (reference sequence). The CDR3 is CASSQEGLDEQFF. CDR3 sequence (DNA): TGTGCCAGCAGCCAAGAGGGACTAGATGAGCAGTTCTTC.

The chain uses TRBV6-2 or TRBV6-3 and TRBJ2-6, with 12 bases that match TRBD2. Trimming cost V 5 bases and J 0 bases; bases outside gene matches: 5. This CDR3 is built from 18 residues. Germline V gene sequence: CDR1 MNHEY, CDR2 SVGEGT. The CDR3 protein is CASSPGLAGTSGANVLTF. The CDR3 DNA reads TGTGCCAGCAGTCCCGGACTAGCGGGGACCTCTGGGGCCAACGTCCTGACTTTC.

This clonotype showed up many times. This chain uses TRBV20-1 with TRBJ1-1; the match to TRBD1 covers 9 bases. Trimming took 5 bases from V and 3 from J; bases not matched to a gene: 7. This CDR3 region has 14 residues. Germline V gene sequence: CDR1 DFQATT, CDR2 SNEGSKA (reference sequence). The chain's CDR3 is CSARWTGVDTEAFF. In DNA, the CDR3 is TGCAGTGCTCGTTGGACAGGGGTGGACACTGAAGCTTTCTTT.

This clonotype was recorded a few times. The rearrangement uses TRBV7-9 and TRBJ2-7; no definite D call. The V and J ends lost 1 base and 2 bases respectively, with 9 bases between them. This CDR3 is built from 14 residues. Germline loops: CDR1 SEHNR, CDR2 FQNEAQ (reference sequence). As DNA, the CDR3 is TGTGCCAGCAGCTTAGGGAGTCGGGCCTACGAGCAGTACTTC. Its protein is CASSLGSRAYEQYF.

The V call is TRBV20-1, the J call TRBJ2-7; D is undetermined. This CDR3 comprises 15 residues. Germline CDR1 and CDR2: DFQATT and SNEGSKA (reference sequence). Between the trimmed V and J ends, which lost 3 bases and 4 bases, there was a span of 19 bases. Written as DNA, the CDR3 is TGCAGTGCTAGCAGTGGTTTCGGTCGTTATTACGAGCAGTACTTC. Translated: CSASSGFGRYYEQYF.

Many counts were recorded for this clonotype. The rearrangement links TRBV12-3 or TRBV12-4 to TRBJ1-2; 7 nucleotides agree with TRBD1. V shed 5 bases and J 5 bases; nucleotides not matched to a gene: 8. The CDR3 is made up of 14 amino acids. This CDR3 reads CASSPGTAIYGYTF. CDR3 DNA sequence: TGTGCCAGCAGTCCCGGGACAGCTATTTATGGCTACACCTTC.

This chain links TRBV7-2 with TRBJ2-3, with D unclear. CDR3 length: 14 amino acids. Germline CDR1 SGHTA, CDR2 FQGNSA. V was trimmed by 2 bases and J by 8 bases, leaving 14 bases between them. CDR3: CASSLLGLPGTQYF. CDR3 nucleotides: TGTGCCAGCAGCTTACTAGGCCTCCCGGGTACGCAGTATTTT.

This clonotype was recorded many times. The gene calls are TRBV11-2 and TRBJ1-2; 7 bases fit TRBD1. The CDR3 is made up of 14 amino acids. Germline V CDR1 and CDR2: SGHAT, FQNNGV. V lost 0 bases and J lost 6; bases outside the gene matches: 4. DNA for the CDR3: TGTGCCAGCAGCTTAGAAAGGGGGCGTCATGGCTACACCTTC. Translation: CASSLERGRHGYTF.

This clonotype was recorded many times. The gene calls are TRBV5-1 and TRBJ1-5; D perhaps matches TRBD1 (6 bases). The V and J ends lost 0 bases and 6 bases respectively, with 10 bases between them. CDR3 size: 14 residues. CDR1 and CDR2 from the germline V gene are SGHRS and YFSETQ. The CDR3 DNA sequence: TGCGCCAGCAGCTTGGCGACGGGGGCTCAGCCCCAGCATTTT. Translation gives CASSLATGAQPQHF.